A selection of T cell receptor beta chains follows, all from one sample in a study of PD-L1 blockade in urothelial cancer. Repertoires were generated with immunoSEQ multiplex PCR, while TCRdb's copy carries only in-frame clones and drops some. This table has tens of thousands of clones, about four fifths appearing once. Sequencing was performed on PBMCs, taken around atezolizumab (anti-PD-L1) treatment. These receptors all stem from a woman aged 70-85 years with urothelial cancer. CDR3s include the opening cysteine and the closing phenylalanine or tryptophan. The D gene is left open where the match is weak. Clone size appears in some rows only: once, few, many, or a class for an expanded clone.

CDR3nt: TGTGCCAGCAGCGTAGCTGAGGCGGCTGGAAACAATGAGCAGTTCTTC
CDR3aa: CASSVAEAAGNNEQFF
j_gene: TRBJ2-1
v_gene: TRBV9
abundance: .
d_gene: .

CDR3nt: TGTGCCAGCTCCGGACTAGCATATTCGGGCGAGCAGTACTTC
CDR3aa: CASSGLAYSGEQYF
j_gene: TRBJ2-7
v_gene: TRBV18
abundance: .
d_gene: TRBD2

CDR3nt: TGTGCCACCAGCAGAGGGCAGGGGATGGACGAGCAGTACTTC
CDR3aa: CATSRGQGMDEQYF
j_gene: TRBJ2-7
v_gene: TRBV15
abundance: .
d_gene: .

CDR3nt: TGTGCCAGCTCACCCCAGGGGCACACAGATACGCAGTATTTT
CDR3aa: CASSPQGHTDTQYF
j_gene: TRBJ2-3
v_gene: TRBV18
abundance: .
d_gene: .

CDR3nt: TGTGCCAGCACTGATGACAGGCTGACCTATAATTCACCCCTCCACTTT
CDR3aa: CASTDDRLTYNSPLHF
j_gene: TRBJ1-6
v_gene: TRBV6-1
abundance: .
d_gene: .

CDR3nt: TGTGCCAGCAGCTTAGAGACAGGAGTCACAGATACGCAGTATTTT
CDR3aa: CASSLETGVTDTQYF
j_gene: TRBJ2-3
v_gene: TRBV7-6
abundance: .
d_gene: .

CDR3nt: TGTGCCAGCAGCGGGCTCACTGAAGCTTTCTTT
CDR3aa: CASSGLTEAFF
j_gene: TRBJ1-1
v_gene: TRBV7-2
abundance: .
d_gene: .

CDR3nt: TGTGCCAGCAGCACCAGGGGCCCAATCACTGAAGCTTTCTTT
CDR3aa: CASSTRGPITEAFF
j_gene: TRBJ1-1
v_gene: TRBV6-1
abundance: .
d_gene: .

CDR3nt: TGTGCCAGCAGCCCCGAACAGGGGATTTATGGCTACACCTTC
CDR3aa: CASSPEQGIYGYTF
j_gene: TRBJ1-2
v_gene: TRBV5-6
abundance: .
d_gene: TRBD1

CDR3nt: TGCAGCGTCACCGGACTAGCGGGGAGCTCCTACAATGAGCAGTTCTTC
CDR3aa: CSVTGLAGSSYNEQFF
j_gene: TRBJ2-1
v_gene: TRBV29-1
abundance: .
d_gene: TRBD2

CDR3nt: TGTGCCAGCAGCTTAGGCGGGGGGGCCGGAGATACGCAGTATTTT
CDR3aa: CASSLGGGAGDTQYF
j_gene: TRBJ2-3
v_gene: TRBV13
abundance: .
d_gene: TRBD2

CDR3nt: TGCGCCAGCAGCCGAAACAGGGATCTCTATGGCTACACCTTC
CDR3aa: CASSRNRDLYGYTF
j_gene: TRBJ1-2
v_gene: TRBV4-3
abundance: .
d_gene: .

CDR3nt: TGTGCCAGCAGCAGAACCGGGACAGGGCAAGAGACCCAGTACTTC
CDR3aa: CASSRTGTGQETQYF
j_gene: TRBJ2-5
v_gene: TRBV5-4
abundance: .
d_gene: TRBD1

CDR3nt: TGTGCCAGCAGTACGCACAGGGTCCTCCAGCCCCAGCATTTT
CDR3aa: CASSTHRVLQPQHF
j_gene: TRBJ1-5
v_gene: TRBV28
abundance: once
d_gene: .